These 15 T cell receptor beta chains were all obtained from the same sample, sequenced in a study of cytomegalovirus exposure and HLA in healthy donors. A multiplex PCR was run with 60 Vbeta primers and 13 Jbeta primers. The repertoire was sequenced with immunoSEQ multiplex PCR; TCRdb's copy has only in-frame clones and lacks some. The sample holds about 200,000 clones, 70% to 80% seen once. Sequences were obtained from PBMCs. The source is a woman between 50 and 59 years old in good health and CMV-seronegative.

In its sample, this clone was seen once. This chain uses TRBV5-1 with TRBJ2-1, with 7 bases matching TRBD2. Germline loops: CDR1 SGHRS, CDR2 YFSETQ. The V and J ends lost 4 bases and 2 bases, in that order; junction bases with no gene match: 6. The CDR3 is made up of 15 amino acids. In nucleotides, the CDR3 is TGCGCCAGCAGCGTAGGACTAGTTGCCTACAATGAGCAGTTCTTC. Its translation: CASSVGLVAYNEQFF.

The chain employs TRBV7-8 and TRBJ2-5; 12 positions match TRBD2. The CDR3 is 17 residues long. The germline V gene encodes CDR1 SGHVS and CDR2 FQNEAQ. Losses at the gene ends were 4 bases for V and 1 base for J; bases not matched to a gene: 7. The CDR3 region has the DNA TGTGCCAGCAGCTCGCCGGCTAGCGGGGGGGCCCAAGAGACCCAGTACTTC. Amino acids: CASSSPASGGAQETQYF.

This chain connects TRBV11-2 to TRBJ1-1; maybe TRBD1 (5 bases). Trimming took 3 bases from V and 6 from J, leaving 14 bases between them. Germline V gene sequence: CDR1 SGHAT, CDR2 FQNNGV. CDR3 length equals 14 residues. CDR3: CASSFVLGGSEAFF. CDR3 nucleotides: TGTGCCAGCAGCTTCGTTCTCGGGGGGTCTGAAGCTTTCTTT. The variable domain in full, with the rest retrieved from reference TRBV11-2 and TRBJ1-1, is EAGVAQSPRYKIIEKRQSVAFWCNPISGHATLYWYQQILGQGPKLLIQFQNNGVVDDSQLPKDRFSAERLKGVDSTLKIQPAKLEDSAVYLCASSFVLGGSEAFFGQGTRLTVV.

The chain carries TRBV15 and TRBJ1-1; D remains ambiguous. The germline V and J ends were trimmed by 9 bases and 11 bases, with 16 bases remaining between them. The V gene's germline CDR1 is LNHNV and CDR2 YYDKDF (reference sequence). The CDR3 sequence is 11 residues long. The CDR3: CATSSEEGAFF. The CDR3 DNA reads TGTGCCACAAGTTCGGAGGAAGGGGCTTTCTTT.

V is TRBV11-2 and J is TRBJ1-6, with 9 bases fitting TRBD1. The V gene end was trimmed by 1 base and the J gene end by 6 bases; junction bases not matched to a gene: 4. Germline V gene sequence: CDR1 SGHAT, CDR2 FQNNGV. The CDR3 sequence is 16 residues long. CDR3 in amino acids: CASSLGQGGGNSPLHF. The CDR3 DNA reads as TGTGCCAGCAGCTTAGGACAGGGGGGAGGTAATTCACCCCTCCACTTT.

The rearrangement uses TRBV9 and TRBJ1-2; the match to TRBD1 covers 7 bases. Germline loops: CDR1 SGDLS, CDR2 YYNGEE. Germline trimming cut 3 bases from V and 0 bases from J; bases unmatched to any gene: 11. The length of the CDR3 is 17 residues. CDR3 region: CASSASRDSLPNYGYTF. In DNA, the CDR3 is TGTGCCAGCAGCGCATCCCGGGACAGCCTTCCTAACTATGGCTACACCTTC.

This chain joins TRBV6-5 and TRBJ2-5; 7 bases are a match to TRBD2. Trimming at V came to 6 bases and at J to 5 bases, leaving 6 bases not matched to a gene. The length of the CDR3 is 13 residues. Germline V gene sequence: CDR1 MNHEY, CDR2 SVGAGI. The CDR3 bases are TGTGCCAGCAGCATCGGGGGGAGGGAGACCCAGTACTTC. This sequence encodes CASSIGGRETQYF.

The rearrangement joins TRBV9 to TRBJ2-1, with D possibly TRBD2 on 6 matching bases. Germline loops: CDR1 SGDLS, CDR2 YYNGEE. This CDR3 spans 15 amino acids. The V gene lost 3 bases and the J gene lost 1 base, with 11 bases spanning the gap. The DNA for the CDR3 is TGTGCCAGCAGCGGTCTTAGCGGATCCTACAATGAGCAGTTCTTC. It specifies CASSGLSGSYNEQFF.

The CDR3: CASSLGDRSSYEQYF. The CDR3 DNA reads as TGTGCCAGCAGCTTAGGGGACAGGTCGAGTTACGAGCAGTACTTC. The chain has TRBV11-3 and TRBJ2-7, with 8 nucleotides matching TRBD1. CDR1 is SGHNT and CDR2 is YENEEA in the germline V gene. The CDR3 contains 15 residues. The ends lost 1 base at V and 4 bases at J; junction bases unmatched: 6.

The chain couples TRBV9 to TRBJ1-2; D gene uncertain. The CDR3 contains 13 residues. Per the germline V gene, CDR1 is SGDLS and CDR2 is YYNGEE. Trimming shortened V by 4 bases and J by 8 bases, and 15 bases separated the two germline ends. In DNA, the CDR3 is TGTGCCAGCAGCCCAAAGGTTGAGGAGGGCTACACCTTC. It encodes CASSPKVEEGYTF.

The V gene is TRBV28, the J gene TRBJ1-2, with D possibly TRBD1 on 6 matching bases. V was shortened by 8 bases and J by 8 bases, with 18 bases between the two germline ends. The CDR3 loop spans 13 amino acids. Germline CDR1 reads MDHEN; CDR2 reads SYDVKM. Written as DNA, the CDR3 is TGTGCCAGCCGCCAGGGGACCACGAAGGGCTACACCTTC. It yields the protein CASRQGTTKGYTF.

The chain uses TRBV5-1 and TRBJ2-7, with D uncertain. V lost 4 bases and J lost 2, with 10 bases in between. The germline gives CDR1 SGHRS, CDR2 YFSETQ. This CDR3 is 13 amino acids long. The CDR3 reads CASSPLMTYEQYF. The CDR3 DNA follows: TGCGCCAGCAGCCCACTAATGACCTACGAGCAGTACTTC. Full variable domain (missing parts from reference TRBV5-1 and TRBJ2-7): KAGVTQTPRYLIKTRGQQVTLSCSPISGHRSVSWYQQTPGQGLQFLFEYFSETQRNKGNFPGRFSGRQFSNSRSEMNVSTLELGDSALYLCASSPLMTYEQYFGPGTRLTVT.

The chain couples TRBV9 to TRBJ1-3, with 7 bases identical to TRBD1. The V gene's germline CDR1 is SGDLS and CDR2 YYNGEE. CDR3 length equals 18 residues. Unmatched junction bases numbered 13, after V lost 0 bases and J lost 4 bases. The DNA for the CDR3 is TGTGCCAGCAGCGTAGAAGGGGGCAAGGGGGTGTTAGGAAACACCATATATTTT. Translated: CASSVEGGKGVLGNTIYF. Complete variable domain (other parts from reference TRBV9 and TRBJ1-3): DSGVTQTPKHLITATGQRVTLRCSPRSGDLSVYWYQQSLDQGLQFLIQYYNGEERAKGNILERFSAQQFPDLHSELNLSSLELGDSALYFCASSVEGGKGVLGNTIYFGEGSWLTVV.

This chain connects TRBV6-6 to TRBJ2-1; TRBD2 aligns across 10 bases. The V gene end was trimmed by 2 bases and the J gene end by 9 bases; junction bases not matched to a gene: 7. Germline CDR1 and CDR2: MNHNY and SVGAGI (reference sequence). This CDR3 region has 15 residues. The CDR3 DNA reads as TGTGCCAGCAGTTACCAGCGGGGGGGCAGCGGTGAGCAGTTCTTC. It specifies CASSYQRGGSGEQFF.

This chain uses TRBV18 with TRBJ1-2; a weak D match, TRBD1 (6 bases). The germline gives CDR1 KGHSH, CDR2 LQKENI. This CDR3 contains 14 residues. V lost 4 bases and J 4 bases, leaving 13 bases between the germline ends. CDR3 nucleotide sequence: TGTGCCAGCTCACTGGCGGACAGCATCTATGGCTACACCTTC. Translation gives CASSLADSIYGYTF.